These T cell receptor beta chains were read from a single sample in a study of blood T cell repertoires in COVID-19. Using immunoSEQ multiplex PCR, the repertoire was profiled, and TCRdb retains in-frame clones only, with some absent. The sample has about 200,000 clones; approximately 83% are singletons. Sequenced sample: peripheral blood. The source is a woman aged 40 to 50 with active or convalescent COVID-19. The CDR3 runs from the conserved cysteine through the conserved F or W. A D gene is named only where the DNA matches it firmly. Rows may omit the clone size; those that give it use once, few, many or a size class.

clone size	D gene	V gene	J gene	CDR3 DNA	CDR3 protein
-	TRBD1	TRBV28	TRBJ1-6	TGTGCCAGCAGTTTTCCGACAGGGGATAATTCACCCCTCCACTTT	CASSFPTGDNSPLHF
few	TRBD1	TRBV7-2	TRBJ1-2	TGTGCCAGCAGCTTAGGCCAGGGGGCGAGGTATGGCTACACCTTC	CASSLGQGARYGYTF
-	-	TRBV5-4	TRBJ1-6	TGTGCCAGCAGCTTGGGGGTTGGCAGGGTTAATTCACCCCTCCACTTT	CASSLGVGRVNSPLHF
-	TRBD1	TRBV9	TRBJ2-1	TGTGCCAGCAGCTGGGGACAGGGGGCAAATGAGCAGTTCTTC	CASSWGQGANEQFF
-	-	TRBV4-2	TRBJ2-7	TGTGCCAGCAGCCAGCCCTCCCAAGGGGTCTACGAGCAGTACTTC	CASSQPSQGVYEQYF
-	-	TRBV7-3	TRBJ2-2	TGTGCCAGCAGTCGAGATCCTCTTTTCGCGAACACCGGGGAGCTGTTTTTT	CASSRDPLFANTGELFF
once	-	TRBV14	TRBJ2-1	TGTGCCAGCAGCCAGCCCGGGACAATCACCTACAATGAGCAGTTCTTC	CASSQPGTITYNEQFF
once	TRBD1	TRBV19	TRBJ1-1	TGTGCCAGTAGTGCGGGACAGATGAACACTGAAGCTTTCTTT	CASSAGQMNTEAFF
-	TRBD1	TRBV2	TRBJ1-1	TGTGCCAGCAGTGCGGACCGGGACAGTGAAGCTTTCTTT	CASSADRDSEAFF
-	-	TRBV6-5	TRBJ1-6	TGTGCCAGCGAGGGGCGGGAGTATAATTCACCCCTCCACTTT	CASEGREYNSPLHF
-	TRBD1	TRBV20-1	TRBJ2-7	TGCAGTGCTAGTCGGCAAAGGGGGCCCTACGAGCAGTACTTC	CSASRQRGPYEQYF
-	TRBD2	TRBV7-2	TRBJ2-1	TGTGCCAGCAGCCCGACTAGCGGGAGGTCAAATGAGCAGTTCTTC	CASSPTSGRSNEQFF
-	-	TRBV4-1	TRBJ2-1	TGCGCCAGCAGCCAAGAGTTGCGGGGATACAATGAGCAGTTCTTC	CASSQELRGYNEQFF
-	TRBD1	TRBV19	TRBJ2-2	TGTGCCAGTAGTATCTGGGACAGGGGCGACACCGGGGAGCTGTTTTTT	CASSIWDRGDTGELFF
-	-	TRBV7-8	TRBJ1-5	TGTGCCAGCAGCAAAGGTCGGGGGGCGAGCAATCAGCCCCAGCATTTT	CASSKGRGASNQPQHF
few	-	TRBV7-9	TRBJ1-4	TGTGCCAGCAGCTTGGGGCAGTTAAATGAAAAACTGTTTTTT	CASSLGQLNEKLFF
-	-	TRBV6-5	TRBJ2-7	TGTGCCAGCAGTTACTCCGGGGGAGAGGGCGAGCAGTACTTC	CASSYSGGEGEQYF
once	TRBD1	TRBV28	TRBJ1-3	TGTGCCAGCAGTTCCCGGACCGGGACAGGGTCGGTCTCTGGAAACACCATATATTTT	CASSSRTGTGSVSGNTIYF
-	TRBD2	TRBV6-5	TRBJ2-3	TGTGCCAGCAGTTACCCGGGACTAGCGGGAATTCATACGCAGTATTTT	CASSYPGLAGIHTQYF
-	-	TRBV2	TRBJ1-6	TGTGCCAGCAATCGGGATAATTCACCCCTCCACTTT	CASNRDNSPLHF
-	TRBD1	TRBV11-2	TRBJ2-7	TGTGCCAGCAGCTTATCTTCTCGGACAGGAAGATACGAGCAGTACTTC	CASSLSSRTGRYEQYF
-	TRBD1	TRBV2	TRBJ1-4	TGTGCCAGCAGGTCCGGGACAGGGGGTGAAAAACTGTTTTTT	CASRSGTGGEKLFF
-	TRBD1	TRBV2	TRBJ1-6	TGTGCCGGACGACAGGGCGTCGAATCACCCCTCCACTTT	CAGRQGVESPLHF